The clone carrying this T cell receptor beta chain was counted only a few times. Its specificity is unknown. The data were taken from a study of beta chain features in type 1 diabetes. Germline loops: CDR1 SGHTA, CDR2 FQGNSA. The V gene lost 1 base and the J gene lost 2 bases, with 9 bases spanning the gap. CDR3 length equals 15 residues. Per donor, one heparinised blood draw averaged approximately 110 mL. Using CD45RO/CCR7/CD25/CD127/CD95/CD27, CD4+ naive, central memory, regulatory and stem cell-like memory cells were sorted. Points from the study as a whole: Here, the possible influence of HLA type (on TCRB rearrangement) remained unresolved. The study found that naive, central memory and Treg TCRB repertoires appeared more similar in patients than in healthy donors.

Expressed TCRB transcripts were sequenced because the entire RNA isolate underwent reverse transcription. Measured with immunoSEQ multiplex PCR; TCRdb has only the in-frame clones, and not every one. In the table there are some 180,000 clones, around 13% of which are singletons. Specimen: central memory CD4+ T cells from blood. This clonotype was sampled from a woman under 30 in good health. The chain employs TRBV7-2 and TRBJ2-1; D is possibly TRBD2 (5 bases). The CDR3 here is CASSLDPGTYNEQFF. The CDR3 DNA reads TGTGCCAGCAGCTTAGATCCGGGAACCTACAATGAGCAGTTCTTC.